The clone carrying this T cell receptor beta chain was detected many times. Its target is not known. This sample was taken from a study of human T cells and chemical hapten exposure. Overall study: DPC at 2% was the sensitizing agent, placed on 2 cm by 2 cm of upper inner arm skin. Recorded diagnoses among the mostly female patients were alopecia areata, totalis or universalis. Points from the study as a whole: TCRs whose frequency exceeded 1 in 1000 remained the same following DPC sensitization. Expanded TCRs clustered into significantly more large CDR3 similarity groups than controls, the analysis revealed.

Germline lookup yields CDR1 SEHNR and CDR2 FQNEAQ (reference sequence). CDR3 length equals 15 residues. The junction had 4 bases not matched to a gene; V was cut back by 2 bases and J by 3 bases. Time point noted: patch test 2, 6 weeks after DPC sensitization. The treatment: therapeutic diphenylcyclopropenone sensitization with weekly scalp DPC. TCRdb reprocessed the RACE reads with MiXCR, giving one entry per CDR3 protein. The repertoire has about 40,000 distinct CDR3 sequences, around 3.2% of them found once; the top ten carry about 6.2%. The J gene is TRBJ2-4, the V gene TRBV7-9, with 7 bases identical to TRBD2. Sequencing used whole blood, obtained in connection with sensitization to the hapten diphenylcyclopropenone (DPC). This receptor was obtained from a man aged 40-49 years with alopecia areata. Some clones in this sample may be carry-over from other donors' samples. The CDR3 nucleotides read TGTGCCAGCAGCTTATCAGCGGGAAACAAAAACATTCAGTACTTC. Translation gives CASSLSAGNKNIQYF.